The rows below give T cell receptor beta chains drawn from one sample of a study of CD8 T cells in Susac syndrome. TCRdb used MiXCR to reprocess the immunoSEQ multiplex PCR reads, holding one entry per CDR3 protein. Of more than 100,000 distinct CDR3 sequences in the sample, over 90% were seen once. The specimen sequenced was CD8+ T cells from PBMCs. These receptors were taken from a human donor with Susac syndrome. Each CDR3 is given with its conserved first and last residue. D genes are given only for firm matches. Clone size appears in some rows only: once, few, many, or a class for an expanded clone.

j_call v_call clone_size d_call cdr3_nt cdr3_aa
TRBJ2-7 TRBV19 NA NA TGTGCCAGTAGTATTGACTACGAGCAGTACTTC CASSIDYEQYF
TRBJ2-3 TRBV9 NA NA TGTGCCAGCAGCGTAGAAGGCAGACCAACCGATACGCAGTATTTT CASSVEGRPTDTQYF
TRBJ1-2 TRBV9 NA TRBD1 TGTGCCAGCAACTCCGGGACAGGGGATGGCTACACCTTC CASNSGTGDGYTF
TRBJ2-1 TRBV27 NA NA TGTGCCAGCAGTTTATCCGGGGTTGAGCAGTTCTTC CASSLSGVEQFF
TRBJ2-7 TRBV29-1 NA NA TGCAGCGTTTGGAGGGGAAACGAGCAGTACTTC CSVWRGNEQYF
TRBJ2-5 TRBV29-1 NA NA TGCAGCGTTGGGCCAGGGGCACAAGAGACCCAGTACTTC CSVGPGAQETQYF
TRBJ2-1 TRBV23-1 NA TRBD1 TGCGCCAGCAGTCAACAAAGCAAGGGGGCTAATTACAATGAGCAGTTCTTC CASSQQSKGANYNEQFF
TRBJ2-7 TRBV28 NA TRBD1 TGTGCCAGCAGGACCCGGGACAGCAACTACGAGCAGTACTTC CASRTRDSNYEQYF
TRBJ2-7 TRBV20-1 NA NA TGCAGTGCTAGAGAGAAGGGTCGCAGGGAGCCCTCCGAGCAGTACTTC CSAREKGRREPSEQYF
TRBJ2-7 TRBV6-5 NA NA TGTGCCAGCAGGCACCGGACAGCGAGCTACGAGCAGTACTTC CASRHRTASYEQYF
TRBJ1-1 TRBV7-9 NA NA TGTGCCAGCAGCCCCCTGGACGAACAAACTGAAGCTTTCTTT CASSPLDEQTEAFF
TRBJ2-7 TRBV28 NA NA TGTGCCAGCAAGTCAGTGGGCAGGGCCTACGAGCAGTACTTC CASKSVGRAYEQYF
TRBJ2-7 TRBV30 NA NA TGTGCCTGGAAGTCAGACGTTTACGAGCAGTACTTC CAWKSDVYEQYF
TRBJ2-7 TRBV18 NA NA TGTGCCAGCTCAACAAACCCCCCTCTGCAGACAGGGGAGGGCGAGCAGTACTTC CASSTNPPLQTGEGEQYF
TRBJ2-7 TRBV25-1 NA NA TGTGCCAGCAGTGAACTGCTATCCTACGAGCAGTACTTC CASSELLSYEQYF
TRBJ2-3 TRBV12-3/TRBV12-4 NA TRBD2 TGTGCCAGCAGTTTGGTGGTCACTGCTAGCGGGGACACAGATACGCAGTATTTT CASSLVVTASGDTDTQYF
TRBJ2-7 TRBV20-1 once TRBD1 TGCAGTGCCACTTCCCGGGACAGAGGAGAGAACGAGCAGTACTTC CSATSRDRGENEQYF
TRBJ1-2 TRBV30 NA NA TGTGCCTGGAGTGTATGGGGGGGGACCTACACCTTC CAWSVWGGTYTF
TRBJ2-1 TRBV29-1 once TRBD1 TGCAGCGTGGGACAGGCCCGAGGTTACAATGAGCAGTTCTTC CSVGQARGYNEQFF
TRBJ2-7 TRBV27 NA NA TGTGCCAGCAGCCTTACAGGGACGCTCCGGTCCGAGCAGTACTTC CASSLTGTLRSEQYF
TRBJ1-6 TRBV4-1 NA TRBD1 TGCGCCAGCAGCCAAGATGAGGGGGCGCGTTCACCCCTCCACTTT CASSQDEGARSPLHF
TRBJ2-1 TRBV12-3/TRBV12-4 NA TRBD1 TGTGCCAGCAGTTTGGGACAGGGCTACAATGAGCAGTTCTTC CASSLGQGYNEQFF
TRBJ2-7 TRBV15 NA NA TGTGCCACCAGCAGCCCCGGGACTTCCTACGAGCAGTACTTC CATSSPGTSYEQYF
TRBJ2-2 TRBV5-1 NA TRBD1 TGCGCCAGCAGCGAGGGACAGCCCGGGGAGCTGTTTTTT CASSEGQPGELFF
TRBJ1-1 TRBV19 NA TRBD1 TGTGCCAGTAGCGACAGGGTGTTCACTGAAGCTTTCTTT CASSDRVFTEAFF
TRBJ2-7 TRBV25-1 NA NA TGTGCCAGCAGTGCCCCCGGACATTCCTACGAGCAGTACTTC CASSAPGHSYEQYF
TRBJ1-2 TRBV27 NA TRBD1 TGTGCCAGCAGTTTATCAGGACAGGGAAATGGCTACACCTTC CASSLSGQGNGYTF
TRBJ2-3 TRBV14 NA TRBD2 TGTGCCAGCAGCCAAGGGACTAGCGGACGAGATACGCAGTATTTT CASSQGTSGRDTQYF
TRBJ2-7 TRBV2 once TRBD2 TGTGCCAGCAGAGGAACTAGCGGGGGGCTTTACGAGCAGTACTTC CASRGTSGGLYEQYF
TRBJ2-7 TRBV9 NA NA TGTGCCAGCAGCGTAGCTCTGTCCTCCTACGAGCAGTACTTC CASSVALSSYEQYF
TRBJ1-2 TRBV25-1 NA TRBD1 TGTGCCAGCAGTGACGGGACAGGGACTCTCTATGGCTACACCTTC CASSDGTGTLYGYTF
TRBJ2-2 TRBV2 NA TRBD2 TGTGCCAGCAGTGAAATAGCGGGGCGCCCCGGGGAGCTGTTTTTT CASSEIAGRPGELFF
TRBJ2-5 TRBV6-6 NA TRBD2 TGTGCCAGCAGTTATCTGAGGGAGGGAGAGACCCAGTACTTC CASSYLREGETQYF
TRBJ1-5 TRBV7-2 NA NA TGTGCCAGCAGGCCAACAGGAGTCAATCAGCCCCAGCATTTT CASRPTGVNQPQHF